These 29 T cell receptor beta chains were sequenced from one sample in a study of cytotoxic CD8 clonotypes in ibrutinib-treated CLL. The repertoire was sequenced with immunoSEQ multiplex PCR; TCRdb's copy has only in-frame clones and lacks some. The data contain 150,000 to 250,000 clones, approximately 72% of them singletons. The source was PBMCs, collected after 24 months of ibrutinib treatment. The receptors were gathered from a human donor with chronic lymphocytic leukemia.

V usage is TRBV5-1 and J usage is TRBJ2-3; the D is unclear. The CDR3 is 16 amino acids. From germline, CDR1 is SGHRS and CDR2 YFSETQ. Trimming shortened V by 5 bases and J by 0 bases, and 16 bases separated the two germline ends. CDR3 amino acids: CASRSTAGSSTDTQYF. CDR3 DNA: TGCGCCAGCAGAAGCACCGCCGGGTCTAGCACAGATACGCAGTATTTT.

The V call is TRBV30, the J call TRBJ1-2; D uncertain. V was pared by 0 bases and J by 3 bases, with 8 bases between. Germline V CDR1 and CDR2: GTSNPN, SVGIG (reference sequence). The CDR3 contains 13 residues. DNA of the CDR3: TGTGCCTGGAGTGTAGGGAGAGACTATGGCTACACCTTC. Its protein product is CAWSVGRDYGYTF.

The chain joins TRBV27 to TRBJ2-7, with TRBD2 matching 13 bases. Losses at the gene ends were 6 bases for V and 3 bases for J; bases not matched to a gene: 20. CDR1 is MNHEY, CDR2 SMNVEV, per germline (reference sequence). The CDR3 has 20 residues. In nucleotides, the CDR3 is TGTGCCAGCAGCGGACCTCGGACTAGCGGGAGTAAGAAGACCGGCTACGAGCAGTACTTC. This codes for CASSGPRTSGSKKTGYEQYF.

CDR3 sequence (DNA): TGTGCCAGCTCAGAGTCTGGCGGGACTAGCGGGAGCGAGCAGTACTTC. It is translated as CASSESGGTSGSEQYF. The chain recombines TRBV18 with TRBJ2-7; 14 bases line up with TRBD2. CDR3 size: 16 residues. After removal of 5 bases from V and 6 bases from J, the junction contained 9 bases not matched to a gene. Per germline, CDR1 KGHSH and CDR2 LQKENI.

The CDR3 here is CASSLLGSAGNYGYTF. The CDR3 DNA reads as TGTGCCAGCAGCCTATTAGGGTCGGCAGGCAACTATGGCTACACCTTC. The chain combines TRBV5-6 with TRBJ1-2; no firm D call. The germline gives CDR1 SGHDT, CDR2 YYEEEE. The CDR3 contains 16 residues. V was clipped by 4 bases and J by 2 bases, with 18 bases between them.

The genes are TRBV18 and TRBJ2-7; TRBD1 matches at 9 bases. Germline V gene lookup returns CDR1 KGHSH and CDR2 LQKENI. The V segment lost 6 bases and the J segment 3 bases; nucleotides outside the gene matches: 9. The CDR3 loop spans 15 amino acids. CDR3 DNA: TGTGCCAGCTCTCCGGGACAGGGTAATATCTACGAGCAGTACTTC. Protein: CASSPGQGNIYEQYF.

The chain couples TRBV19 to TRBJ2-7, with 9 bases that match TRBD1. The germline gives CDR1 LNHDA, CDR2 SQIVND (reference sequence). The ends lost 5 bases at V and 3 bases at J; junction bases unmatched: 8. The CDR3 runs to 15 residues. CDR3 coding DNA: TGTGCCAGTAGTCCCAAGGGACAGGGACGCTACGAGCAGTACTTC. Translated, it gives CASSPKGQGRYEQYF.

This clone has only a few counts. J is TRBJ1-2 and V is TRBV6-5; D is perhaps TRBD1 (6 bases). The CDR3 consists of 13 residues. Trimming pared 5 bases from V and 8 bases from J, leaving 15 bases between. Germline V gene lookup returns CDR1 MNHEY and CDR2 SVGAGI. CDR3 in amino acids: CASSETGPPGYTF. The DNA for the CDR3 is TGTGCCAGCAGTGAAACAGGGCCGCCGGGCTACACCTTC.

J is TRBJ2-5 and V is TRBV15; D not resolved. CDR1 is LNHNV, CDR2 YYDKDF, per germline (reference sequence). Trimming stripped 0 bases from V and 1 base from J, with 12 bases between. This CDR3 has 16 residues. Here the CDR3 DNA reads TGTGCCACCAGCAGAGATTCTTTGTCCAGCCAAGAGACCCAGTACTTC. It codes for CATSRDSLSSQETQYF.

The rearrangement uses TRBV9 and TRBJ2-7, with D maybe TRBD2 (6 bases). Germline loops: CDR1 SGDLS, CDR2 YYNGEE. The CDR3 totals 16 residues. Between the trimmed V and J ends, which lost 0 bases and 2 bases, there was a span of 15 bases. CDR3 coding DNA: TGTGCCAGCAGCGTAGTAGCGGTCATGAACCCCTACGAGCAGTACTTC. Encoded protein: CASSVVAVMNPYEQYF.

The rearrangement links TRBV11-2 to TRBJ2-7; D might be TRBD1 (6 bases). The CDR3 has 13 amino acids. CDR1 and CDR2 from the germline V gene are SGHAT and FQNNGV. V dropped 5 bases and J dropped 2 bases, with 10 bases sitting between them. The CDR3 nucleotides read TGTGCCAGCAGCCTAGGACAGACCTACGAGCAGTACTTC. It encodes CASSLGQTYEQYF.

This clone was detected only once. The chain couples TRBV7-3 to TRBJ2-7; 8 nucleotides align to TRBD1. Trimming at V came to 6 bases and at J to 5 bases, leaving 6 bases not matched to a gene. The CDR3 is 13 residues long. CDR1 is SGHTA and CDR2 is FQGTGA in the germline V gene. CDR3 nucleotides: TGTGCCAGCAGTCCAGGGGGCGCCGACGAGCAGTACTTC. This encodes CASSPGGADEQYF. The full variable domain, completed using reference TRBV7-3 and TRBJ2-7, is GAGVSQTPSNKVTEKGKYVELRCDPISGHTALYWYRQSLGQGPEFLIYFQGTGAADDSGLPNDRFFAVRPEGSVSTLKIQRTERGDSAVYLCASSPGGADEQYFGPGTRLTVT.

V and J are TRBV5-1 and TRBJ2-1; D call uncertain. The CDR3 extends over 11 amino acids. V lost 2 bases and J 10 bases, leaving 7 bases between the germline ends. CDR1 and CDR2 (germline): SGHRS, YFSETQ. CDR3 in DNA: TGCGCCAGCAGCTTCCAAGGCGAGCAGTTCTTC. Its translation is CASSFQGEQFF.

This CDR3 is CASSPAGTSTDTQYF. The DNA of the CDR3 is TGTGCCAGCAGCCCGGCAGGCACTAGCACAGATACGCAGTATTTT. The V gene is TRBV7-2, the J gene TRBJ2-3, with D unclear. The germline V gene encodes CDR1 SGHTA and CDR2 FQGNSA. The CDR3 totals 15 residues. V shed 5 bases and J shed 0 bases, with 12 bases lying between them. The whole variable domain, filled in from reference TRBV7-2 and TRBJ2-3, reads GAGVSQSPSNKVTEKGKDVELRCDPISGHTALYWYRQSLGQGLEFLIYFQGNSAPDKSGLPSDRFSAERTGGSVSTLTIQRTQQEDSAVYLCASSPAGTSTDTQYFGPGTRLTVL.

This chain joins TRBV18 and TRBJ1-1; 8 nucleotides agree with TRBD1. The CDR3 covers 15 residues. Per the germline V gene, CDR1 is KGHSH and CDR2 is LQKENI. The V and J ends lost 3 bases and 6 bases, in that order; junction bases with no gene match: 9. The CDR3 is CASSPLDRVMAEAFF. CDR3 in DNA: TGTGCCAGCTCACCCCTGGACAGGGTGATGGCTGAAGCTTTCTTT.

This chain connects TRBV19 to TRBJ1-5; D gene unclear. Looked up from germline, CDR1 is LNHDA and CDR2 is SQIVND (reference sequence). V gave up 3 bases and J gave up 4 bases, with 4 bases separating them. CDR3 length: 12 amino acids. In nucleotides, the CDR3 is TGTGCCAGTAGTATCGGGAATCAGCCCCAGCATTTT. It encodes CASSIGNQPQHF.

This chain uses TRBV30 with TRBJ2-5; 10 nucleotides align to TRBD2. The CDR3 covers 16 residues. V dropped 3 bases and J dropped 4; count of bases not matched to a gene: 11. CDR1 GTSNPN and CDR2 SVGIG come from the germline V gene (reference sequence). CDR3: CAWRTGTSGIGETQYF. Written as DNA, the CDR3 is TGTGCCTGGAGAACGGGAACTAGCGGGATTGGAGAGACCCAGTACTTC.

This chain uses TRBV7-2 with TRBJ2-1; D is uncertain. V shed 3 bases and J shed 6 bases, with 12 bases lying between them. The CDR3 spans 14 residues. The germline V gene has CDR1 SGHTA and CDR2 FQGNSA. The DNA for the CDR3 is TGTGCCAGCAGCTTTTTGGGCCGGGTCAATGAGCAGTTCTTC. It specifies CASSFLGRVNEQFF. Together with reference TRBV7-2 and TRBJ2-1, the CDR3 gives the full variable domain: GAGVSQSPSNKVTEKGKDVELRCDPISGHTALYWYRQSLGQGLEFLIYFQGNSAPDKSGLPSDRFSAERTGGSVSTLTIQRTQQEDSAVYLCASSFLGRVNEQFFGPGTRLTVL.

This sequence joins TRBV19 and TRBJ2-2, with TRBD1 identical over 8 bases. This CDR3 spans 15 amino acids. J gave up 3 bases and V 3 bases, and 3 bases lay outside the gene matches. Per the germline V gene, CDR1 is LNHDA and CDR2 is SQIVND (reference sequence). In DNA, the CDR3 is TGTGCCAGTAGTATTCAGGGGGCGGACACCGGGGAGCTGTTTTTT. This codes for CASSIQGADTGELFF.

On this clone: The sample contains more than one DNA sequence encoding this CDR3. The chain uses TRBV18 and TRBJ2-7; a possible D gene is TRBD2 (5 bases). Germline assignment: CDR1 KGHSH and CDR2 LQKENI. V lost 3 bases and J lost 3, with 6 bases in between. This CDR3 comprises 12 residues. In nucleotides, the CDR3 is TGTGCCAGCTCACCTAGCGTCTACGAGCAGTACTTC. As protein: CASSPSVYEQYF.

The chain links TRBV7-9 to TRBJ1-1; possible D gene TRBD1, 6 bases. Germline assignment: CDR1 SEHNR and CDR2 FQNEAQ (reference sequence). The CDR3 runs to 18 residues. The V gene lost 2 bases and the J gene lost 1 base, with 20 bases spanning the gap. This CDR3 reads CASSLRAKDSYRNTEAFF. DNA of the CDR3: TGTGCCAGCAGCTTACGGGCCAAGGACAGCTACAGGAACACTGAAGCTTTCTTT.

The V gene is TRBV18, the J gene TRBJ2-1; 8 bases map to TRBD2. The CDR3 totals 17 residues. Germline lookup yields CDR1 KGHSH and CDR2 LQKENI. The V gene end was trimmed by 4 bases and the J gene end by 6 bases; junction bases not matched to a gene: 14. This CDR3 is CASSHSRQRGYGNEQFF. Written as DNA, the CDR3 is TGTGCCAGCTCACATAGCAGGCAGCGGGGGTACGGCAATGAGCAGTTCTTC.

This clone was counted between two and nine times. CDR3 sequence reads: CASSQGAGSVGELFF. As DNA, the CDR3 is TGCGCCAGCAGCCAAGGGGCAGGTAGCGTCGGGGAGCTGTTTTTT. The chain joins TRBV4-3 to TRBJ2-2; possibly TRBD2 for D (5 bases). Trimming removed 1 base from V and 7 bases from J, with 13 bases in between. The germline V gene encodes CDR1 LGHNA and CDR2 YSLEER. The CDR3 is 15 amino acids.

This chain uses TRBV4-3 with TRBJ2-7; 14 bases align to TRBD2. CDR3 length: 16 residues. Per the germline V gene, CDR1 is LGHNA and CDR2 is YSLEER. V shed 3 bases and J 5 bases; nucleotides not matched to a gene: 6. The CDR3 region is CASSQEPGLAGDEQYF. CDR3 nucleotides: TGCGCCAGCAGCCAGGAACCGGGACTAGCGGGAGACGAGCAGTACTTC.

CDR3 DNA sequence: TGTGCCAGCAGCCACCGGGACAGGGAGCAGTACTTC. Translating it yields CASSHRDREQYF. This rearrangement joins TRBV6-5 to TRBJ2-7; 8 bases map to TRBD1. After removal of 6 bases from V and 7 bases from J, the junction contained 5 bases not matched to a gene. Germline V gives CDR1 MNHEY, CDR2 SVGAGI. The CDR3 contains 12 residues.

This clone appeared a single time. This rearrangement joins TRBV6-1 to TRBJ2-1; the D gene could be TRBD1 or TRBD2 (5 bases each). Trimming removed 0 bases at V and 3 bases at J, with 9 bases between. The germline V gene encodes CDR1 MNHNS and CDR2 SASEGT. The CDR3 extends over 15 amino acids. Written as DNA, the CDR3 is TGTGCCAGCAGTGAAGCGGGGACCTTCTACAATGAGCAGTTCTTC. This translates into CASSEAGTFYNEQFF.

J is TRBJ2-7 and V is TRBV19; D is perhaps TRBD2 (5 bases). Germline-derived CDR1 and CDR2 are LNHDA and SQIVND (reference sequence). V gave up 4 bases and J gave up 0 bases, with 19 bases separating them. The CDR3 is made up of 17 amino acids. The CDR3 bases are TGTGCCAGTAGTACGGTCTATAGCGACAAGAACTCCTACGAGCAGTACTTC. Protein sequence: CASSTVYSDKNSYEQYF.

CDR3 region: CASSPRSTSGIDEQFF. The CDR3 coding sequence is TGTGCCAGCTCACCACGCTCCACTAGCGGGATAGATGAGCAGTTCTTC. The gene calls are TRBV18 and TRBJ2-1; 10 nucleotides match TRBD2. The CDR3 has 16 residues. Germline values: CDR1 KGHSH, CDR2 LQKENI. The junction had 8 bases not matched to a gene; V was cut back by 1 base and J by 8 bases.

The chain is built from TRBV11-2 and TRBJ2-1, with a tentative D call TRBD2 (5 bases). Between the trimmed V and J ends, which lost 2 bases and 13 bases, there was a span of 12 bases. This CDR3 is 12 amino acids long. From germline, CDR1 is SGHAT and CDR2 FQNNGV. DNA for the CDR3: TGTGCCAGCAGCTTATTACGGGGAGAACAGTTCTTC. Translating gives CASSLLRGEQFF.